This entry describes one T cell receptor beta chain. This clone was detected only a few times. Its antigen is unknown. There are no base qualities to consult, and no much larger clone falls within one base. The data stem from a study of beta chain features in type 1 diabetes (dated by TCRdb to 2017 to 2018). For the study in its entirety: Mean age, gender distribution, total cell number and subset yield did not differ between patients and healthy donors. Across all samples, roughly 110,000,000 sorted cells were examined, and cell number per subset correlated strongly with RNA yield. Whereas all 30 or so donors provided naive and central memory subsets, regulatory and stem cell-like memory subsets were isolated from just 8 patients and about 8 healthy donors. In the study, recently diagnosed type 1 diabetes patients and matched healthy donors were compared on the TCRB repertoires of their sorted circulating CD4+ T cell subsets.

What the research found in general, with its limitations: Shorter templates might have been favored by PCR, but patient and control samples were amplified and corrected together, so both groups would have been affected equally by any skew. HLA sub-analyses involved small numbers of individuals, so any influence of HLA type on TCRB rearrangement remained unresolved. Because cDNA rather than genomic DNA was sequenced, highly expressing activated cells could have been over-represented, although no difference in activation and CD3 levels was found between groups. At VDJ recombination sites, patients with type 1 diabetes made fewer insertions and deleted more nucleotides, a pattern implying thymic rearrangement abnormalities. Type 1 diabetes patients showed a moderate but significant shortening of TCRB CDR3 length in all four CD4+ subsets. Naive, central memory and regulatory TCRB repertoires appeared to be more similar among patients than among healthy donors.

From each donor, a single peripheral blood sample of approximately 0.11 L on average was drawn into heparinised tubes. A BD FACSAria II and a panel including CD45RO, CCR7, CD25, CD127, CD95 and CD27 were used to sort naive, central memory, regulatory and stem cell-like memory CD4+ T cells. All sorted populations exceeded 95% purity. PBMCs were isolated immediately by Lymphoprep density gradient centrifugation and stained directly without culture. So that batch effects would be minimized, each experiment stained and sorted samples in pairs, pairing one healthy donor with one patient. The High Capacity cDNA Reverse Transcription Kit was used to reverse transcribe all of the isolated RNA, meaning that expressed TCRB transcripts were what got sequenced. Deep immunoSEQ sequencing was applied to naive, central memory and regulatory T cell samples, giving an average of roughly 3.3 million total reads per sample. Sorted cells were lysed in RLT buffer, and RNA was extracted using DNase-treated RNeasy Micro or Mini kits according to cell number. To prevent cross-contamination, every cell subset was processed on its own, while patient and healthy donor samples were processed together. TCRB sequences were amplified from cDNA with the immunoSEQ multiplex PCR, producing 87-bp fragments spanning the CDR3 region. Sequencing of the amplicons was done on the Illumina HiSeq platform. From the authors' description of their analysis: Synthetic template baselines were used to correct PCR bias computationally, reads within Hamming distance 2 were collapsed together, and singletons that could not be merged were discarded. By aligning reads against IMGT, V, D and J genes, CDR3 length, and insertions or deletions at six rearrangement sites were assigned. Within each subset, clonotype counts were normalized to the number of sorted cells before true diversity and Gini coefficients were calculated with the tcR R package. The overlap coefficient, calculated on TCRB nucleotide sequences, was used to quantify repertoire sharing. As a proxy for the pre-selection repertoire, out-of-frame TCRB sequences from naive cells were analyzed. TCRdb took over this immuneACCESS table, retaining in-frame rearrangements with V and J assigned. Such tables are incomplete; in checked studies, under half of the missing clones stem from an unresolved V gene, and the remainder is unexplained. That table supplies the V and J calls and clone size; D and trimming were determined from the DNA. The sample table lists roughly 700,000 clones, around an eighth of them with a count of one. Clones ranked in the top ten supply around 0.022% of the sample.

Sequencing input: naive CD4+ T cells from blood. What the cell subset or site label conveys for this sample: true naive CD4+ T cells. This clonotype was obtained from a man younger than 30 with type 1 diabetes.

The CDR3 region: CASSPVGQVSYEQYF. The DNA is TGTGCCAGCAGCCCGGTGGGACAGGTCTCCTACGAGCAGTACTTC. The chain is assembled from TRBV7-6 and TRBJ2-7; 8 bases in between match TRBD1. The CDR3 runs 15 residues from the cysteine to the phenylalanine. Only CDR3 DNA remains: 45 bases, in frame from the first base. Trimming takes 5 bases off V and 0 bases off J; junction bases not matched to a gene: 6. As encoded in the germline V gene, CDR1 is SGHVS while CDR2 is FNYEAQ. Reference TRBV7-6 and TRBJ2-7 genes cover what lies past the CDR3, so the full variable domain is GAGVSQSPRYKVTKRGQDVALRCDPISGHVSLYWYRQALGQGPEFLTYFNYEAQQDKSGLPNDRFSAERPEGSISTLTIQRTEQRDSAMYRCASSPVGQVSYEQYFGPGTRLTVT.